This TCR beta chain derives from a study of blood T cell repertoires in COVID-19. Study-level information: Some COVID-19 samples were acute and others convalescent; all came from the United States, Italy and Spain. PBMCs, B-cell-depleted T cells, or T cells provided the cDNA or gDNA that made up the material.

Per the study methods: Amplified reference gene primers provided the basis for estimating nucleated cell counts. Profiling relied on immunoSEQ multiplex PCR, and the TCRdb table lists in-frame clones only, not all of them. Clone size and the V and J calls come from that table; the DNA yielded D and trimming. The table includes tens of thousands of clones, 81% detected once. Germline CDR1 SGHRS, CDR2 YFSETQ. V shed 8 bases and J 1 base; nucleotides not matched to a gene: 12. This CDR3 region has 17 residues. This clone has only one observation. This rearrangement joins TRBV5-1 to TRBJ2-5; 12 nucleotides match TRBD2. The sample was peripheral blood. The TCR sequence derives from a human donor in a cohort sampled during active COVID-19. The CDR3 reads CASKDGLAGTFQETQYF. The CDR3 nucleotides are TGCGCCAGTAAAGACGGACTAGCGGGAACCTTCCAAGAGACCCAGTACTTC.